The 24 T cell receptor beta chains presented below share a single source sample, sequenced in a study of OX40 agonist ivuxolimab in advanced cancers. Clones were sequenced by immunoSEQ multiplex PCR, and TCRdb holds only the in-frame ones, with some missing. The sample holds more than 50,000 clones; around 90% are singletons and the top ten take about 0.38%. The material sequenced was CD4+ or CD8+ T cells sorted from blood, taken in a trial of the OX40 agonist ivuxolimab. The receptor source for this set is an adult with an advanced solid tumor such as melanoma, head and neck, liver or kidney cancer.

The rearrangement uses TRBV4-1 and TRBJ2-1; TRBD2 might be the D (7 bases). Germline-derived CDR1 and CDR2 are MGHRA and YSYEKL. CDR3 length: 18 amino acids. V was pared by 0 bases and J by 5 bases, with 20 bases between. The CDR3 DNA reads as TGCGCCAGCAGCCAAGATGTGGCGGGGGCCGGAGGGGACAATGAGCAGTTCTTC. The encoded protein is CASSQDVAGAGGDNEQFF.

The rearrangement joins TRBV6-5 to TRBJ1-6; D might be TRBD1 (6 bases). The CDR3 consists of 15 residues. Germline lookup yields CDR1 MNHEY and CDR2 SVGAGI. V lost 0 bases and J lost 6, with 9 bases in between. CDR3 region: CASSYSQGRNSPLHF. CDR3 nucleotide sequence: TGTGCCAGCAGTTACTCGCAGGGGCGTAATTCACCCCTCCACTTT.

J is TRBJ1-5 and V is TRBV30, with 12 bases identical to TRBD1. Germline V gene lookup returns CDR1 GTSNPN and CDR2 SVGIG (reference sequence). V was clipped by 3 bases and J by 1 base; unmatched bases: 4. This CDR3 has 16 residues. CDR3: CAWRGTGGRSNQPQHF. CDR3 bases: TGTGCCTGGAGGGGGACAGGGGGCCGGAGCAATCAGCCCCAGCATTTT.

The chain has TRBV14 and TRBJ1-1, with D possibly being TRBD1 (6 bases). V was pared by 4 bases and J by 0 bases, with 18 bases between. CDR1 is SGHDN, CDR2 FVKESK, per germline. The CDR3 consists of 17 residues. CDR3 in amino acids: CASSLRHREWVNTEAFF. The CDR3, as DNA: TGTGCCAGCAGCCTACGTCACAGGGAGTGGGTGAACACTGAAGCTTTCTTT.

J is TRBJ1-6 and V is TRBV7-6, with no clear D. Trimming stripped 5 bases from V and 0 bases from J, with 11 bases between. This CDR3 has 16 residues. In germline, CDR1 is SGHVS, CDR2 FNYEAQ. The chain's CDR3 is CASSLYEDSYNSPLHF. Here the CDR3 DNA reads TGTGCCAGCAGCCTTTACGAGGACTCCTATAATTCACCCCTCCACTTT.

The chain has TRBV6-1 and TRBJ1-2, with 7 bases lining up with TRBD1. The CDR3 runs 16 residues. V lost 2 bases and J lost 4; bases outside the gene matches: 10. CDR1 and CDR2 (germline): MNHNS, SASEGT. This CDR3 is CASSERRQGGSYGYTF. The CDR3 DNA reads as TGTGCCAGCAGTGAAAGAAGGCAGGGGGGATCCTATGGCTACACCTTC.

This chain links TRBV7-2 with TRBJ2-5, with D possibly TRBD1 on 6 matching bases. V was trimmed by 5 bases and J by 7 bases, leaving 17 bases between them. Germline V gene data show CDR1 as SGHTA and CDR2 as FQGNSA. The CDR3 covers 14 residues. The CDR3 DNA follows: TGTGCCAGCAGCCAAGACGGGACAAGGGGGACCCAGTACTTC. Its protein product is CASSQDGTRGTQYF. The whole variable domain, remainder taken from reference TRBV7-2 and TRBJ2-5, is GAGVSQSPSNKVTEKGKDVELRCDPISGHTALYWYRQSLGQGLEFLIYFQGNSAPDKSGLPSDRFSAERTGGSVSTLTIQRTQQEDSAVYLCASSQDGTRGTQYFGPGTRLLVL.

This chain links TRBV4-2 with TRBJ2-3; perhaps TRBD1 as D (6 bases). V shed 5 bases and J shed 0 bases, with 12 bases lying between them. CDR3 length: 15 residues. Germline values: CDR1 LGHNA, CDR2 YNFKEQ. CDR3 sequence: CASSSGQPSTDTQYF. As DNA, the CDR3 is TGTGCCAGCAGCAGCGGACAGCCTAGCACAGATACGCAGTATTTT.

V gene TRBV15 combines with J gene TRBJ1-3, with 7 bases lining up with TRBD1. Germline CDR1 LNHNV, CDR2 YYDKDF (reference sequence). The CDR3 spans 15 residues. Unmatched junction bases numbered 8, after V lost 8 bases and J lost 1 base. The CDR3, as DNA: TGTGCCACCGCTCTAGGGGGCGCGTCTGGAAACACCATATATTTT. Translation gives CATALGGASGNTIYF.

The rearrangement links TRBV12-2 to TRBJ1-1. TRBV12-2 represents a pseudogene. The CDR3 is 18 residues long. The CDR3, as DNA: TGTGCAAGTCGCTTCCCCGCCCTGGAACGTATGGACGGTTCTGAAGCTTTCTTT. Translation: CASRFPALERMDGSEAFF.

The rearrangement links TRBV19 to TRBJ2-3, with D tentatively TRBD1 (5 bases). V lost 5 bases, J lost 1 base, and 10 bases lay in between. This CDR3 is 14 amino acids long. Germline V gene data show CDR1 as LNHDA and CDR2 as SQIVND (reference sequence). CDR3 nucleotide sequence: TGTGCCAGTAGTCCCCCGACAGGCACAGATACGCAGTATTTT. This gives the protein CASSPPTGTDTQYF. Full variable domain (outside the CDR3, taken from reference TRBV19 and TRBJ2-3): DGGITQSPKYLFRKEGQNVTLSCEQNLNHDAMYWYRQDPGQGLRLIYYSQIVNDFQKGDIAEGYSVSREKKESFPLTVTSAQKNPTAFYLCASSPPTGTDTQYFGPGTRLTVL.

This clone was recorded only once. CDR3 DNA: TGTGCCAGCAGTACGCAGAGCTATCAAGAGACCCAGTACTTC. Its translation: CASSTQSYQETQYF. This rearrangement joins TRBV5-4 to TRBJ2-5; no definite D call. Germline assignment: CDR1 SGHNT and CDR2 YYREEE (reference sequence). The V and J ends lost 5 bases and 2 bases respectively, with 13 bases between them. The CDR3 spans 14 residues.

The genes are TRBV7-2 and TRBJ1-1; no clear D gene. The CDR3 runs 13 residues. CDR1 is SGHTA and CDR2 is FQGNSA in the germline V gene. Trimming removed 0 bases from V and 1 base from J, with 3 bases in between. The CDR3: CASSLARNTEAFF. The CDR3 DNA follows: TGTGCCAGCAGCTTAGCGAGGAACACTGAAGCTTTCTTT.

The table lists this clone with a few counts. This rearrangement joins TRBV5-5 to TRBJ2-7; TRBD1 agrees at 9 bases. In germline, CDR1 is SGHKS, CDR2 YYEKEE (reference sequence). V dropped 5 bases and J dropped 4; count of bases not matched to a gene: 13. The CDR3 covers 16 residues. CDR3 bases: TGTGCCAGCAGTACTGCGCGAGACAGGGGGAGTTACGAGCAGTACTTC. It yields the protein CASSTARDRGSYEQYF.

This chain links TRBV7-8 with TRBJ2-5; D perhaps matches TRBD1 (6 bases). The CDR3 consists of 21 residues. In germline, CDR1 is SGHVS, CDR2 FQNEAQ. The V gene lost 5 bases and the J gene lost 0 bases, with 31 bases spanning the gap. The DNA for the CDR3 is TGTGCCAGCAGCCTGGGACGTAAACTAACAGGGATAGTCGGTGACCAAGAGACCCAGTACTTC. This sequence encodes CASSLGRKLTGIVGDQETQYF.

Only one count was recorded for this clone. The gene calls are TRBV19 and TRBJ2-2; D remains unclear. CDR1 is LNHDA and CDR2 is SQIVND in the germline V gene (reference sequence). V shed 3 bases and J shed 3 bases, with 8 bases lying between them. CDR3 size: 14 residues. The CDR3 reads CASSMYGHTGELFF. CDR3 DNA: TGTGCCAGTAGTATGTACGGACACACCGGGGAGCTGTTTTTT.

The CDR3 region is CAISDRGSEAFF. CDR3 in DNA: TGTGCCATCAGCGACAGGGGGTCTGAAGCTTTCTTT. This chain links TRBV10-3 with TRBJ1-1, with 9 bases identical to TRBD1. The CDR3 is made up of 12 amino acids. The germline V gene encodes CDR1 ENHRY and CDR2 SYGVKD. With 6 bases clipped from V and 6 bases from J, the junction kept 2 bases outside the gene matches.

The CDR3 DNA reads TGTGCCAGCTCACCGGCGGGGAGCAGCGACAATGAGCAGTTCTTC. Residues: CASSPAGSSDNEQFF. The chain carries TRBV18 and TRBJ2-1; tentative D call: TRBD2 (6 bases). Trimming pared 3 bases from V and 5 bases from J, leaving 14 bases between. The CDR3 contains 15 residues. CDR1 is KGHSH and CDR2 is LQKENI in the germline V gene.

The rearrangement joins TRBV19 to TRBJ2-2; D uncertain. V shed 7 bases and J shed 4 bases, with 19 bases lying between them. The CDR3 has 16 residues. Germline CDR1 reads LNHDA; CDR2 reads SQIVND (reference sequence). CDR3: CASTITTLRSTGELFF. The DNA for the CDR3 is TGTGCCAGTACCATAACCACTCTAAGAAGCACCGGGGAGCTGTTTTTT. Supplemented by reference TRBV19 and TRBJ2-2, the full variable domain reads DGGITQSPKYLFRKEGQNVTLSCEQNLNHDAMYWYRQDPGQGLRLIYYSQIVNDFQKGDIAEGYSVSREKKESFPLTVTSAQKNPTAFYLCASTITTLRSTGELFFGEGSRLTVL.

The chain is built from TRBV5-1 and TRBJ2-3, with 7 bases lining up with TRBD2. The junction had 11 bases not matched to a gene; V was cut back by 4 bases and J by 0 bases. Germline V gives CDR1 SGHRS, CDR2 YFSETQ. This CDR3 is built from 17 residues. CDR3 residues: CASSNPGAGLSTDTQYF. CDR3 bases: TGCGCCAGCAGCAATCCGGGAGCGGGGTTGAGCACAGATACGCAGTATTTT. The whole variable domain, filled in from reference TRBV5-1 and TRBJ2-3, reads KAGVTQTPRYLIKTRGQQVTLSCSPISGHRSVSWYQQTPGQGLQFLFEYFSETQRNKGNFPGRFSGRQFSNSRSEMNVSTLELGDSALYLCASSNPGAGLSTDTQYFGPGTRLTVL.

The chain recombines TRBV19 with TRBJ2-7; 8 bases are a match to TRBD1. Germline loops: CDR1 LNHDA, CDR2 SQIVND (reference sequence). V gave up 3 bases and J gave up 7 bases; unmatched junction bases: 14. CDR3 length equals 16 residues. This chain's CDR3 is CASSIFVGQGREEQYF. The CDR3 DNA sequence: TGTGCCAGTAGTATCTTCGTCGGACAGGGACGTGAAGAGCAGTACTTC.

This chain uses TRBV9 with TRBJ2-3; TRBD2 agrees at 12 bases. This CDR3 has 14 residues. The germline V gene has CDR1 SGDLS and CDR2 YYNGEE. V was pared by 2 bases and J by 6 bases, with 1 base of the junction left unmatched. DNA for the CDR3: TGTGCCAGCAGCGTGGGGACTAGCGGGGATACGCAGTATTTT. Translating it yields CASSVGTSGDTQYF.

The chain has TRBV6-6 and TRBJ2-7; 9 bases map to TRBD1. The CDR3 covers 16 residues. The J segment lost 0 bases and the V segment lost 5 bases, leaving 8 bases of the junction unmatched. Germline lookup yields CDR1 MNHNY and CDR2 SVGAGI (reference sequence). The CDR3 is CASSKTGQGISYEQYF. CDR3 in DNA: TGTGCCAGCAGTAAAACGGGACAGGGAATCTCCTACGAGCAGTACTTC.

The gene calls are TRBV4-3 and TRBJ2-7; 10 bases are shared with TRBD1. This CDR3 spans 15 amino acids. Germline CDR1 LGHNA, CDR2 YSLEER. J lost 4 bases, V lost 1 base, and 4 bases had no gene match. The CDR3 nucleotides are TGCGCCAGCAGCCAAGCCGGGACAGGGGATTACGAGCAGTACTTC. Protein: CASSQAGTGDYEQYF.